This TCR beta chain was sequenced in a study of CD8+ T cells in alopecia areata. RNA extraction and reverse transcription yielded cDNA as sequencing template. Some clones are missing from TCRdb's copy, which holds only in-frame ones; the method was immunoSEQ multiplex PCR. The sample lists approximately 200,000 clones; roughly 60% were seen once. Regarding treatment: oral pan-JAK inhibitor, 5-10 mg twice daily. Starting from PBMCs, sorting isolated CD4+ and CD8+ T cells. V lost 2 bases and J lost 1, with 10 bases in between. The CDR3 extends over 15 amino acids. Germline CDR1 and CDR2: SGHTA and FQGTGA.

The clonotype was recovered from a human donor with alopecia areata. This chain joins TRBV7-3 and TRBJ2-3; D not certain. Sequencing was performed on CD4+ T cells sorted from blood, taken at week 24, from a patient treated with tofacitinib. CDR3 residues: CASSLGAIRTDTQYF. In DNA form, the CDR3 reads TGTGCCAGCAGCTTAGGAGCTATACGCACAGATACGCAGTATTTT.